The sequence of this TCR beta chain was determined in a study of TIL therapy for anti-PD-1-resistant metastatic lung cancer. Study-level information: Tumors were harvested before any PD-1/PD-L1 blockade. Tumors carried a median roughly 1.5 non-synonymous mutations per megabase.

Findings and limits, study-wide: The cohort had more treatment-naive, never-smoker and oncogene-addicted patients than typical.

The CDR3 is made up of 16 amino acids. Trimming cost V 3 bases and J 3 bases; bases outside gene matches: 11. Germline CDR1 and CDR2: MDHEN and SYDVKM. Sequencing used immunoSEQ v3. Repertoires were generated with immunoSEQ multiplex PCR, while TCRdb's copy carries only in-frame clones and drops some. Of 52,000 or so clones detected, 81% appear once; the ten largest clones hold about 2.8%. Points on this clone: Its antigen is still unknown.

This sample's time point: pre-treatment sample, taken before nivolumab and TIL therapy. This chain connects TRBV28 to TRBJ2-7, with 7 nucleotides matching TRBD2. The input for sequencing was blood, taken at baseline. The clonotype originates from a person aged 25-79 years with non-small cell lung cancer. CDR3 sequence reads: CASSFTYSGTNYEQYF. CDR3 DNA: TGTGCCAGCAGTTTCACCTATTCCGGGACTAACTACGAGCAGTACTTC. The complete variable domain, with remaining parts taken from reference TRBV28 and TRBJ2-7, reads DVKVTQSSRYLVKRTGEKVFLECVQDMDHENMFWYRQDPGLGLRLIYFSYDVKMKEKGDIPEGYSVSREKKERFSLILESASTNQTSMYLCASSFTYSGTNYEQYFGPGTRLTVT.